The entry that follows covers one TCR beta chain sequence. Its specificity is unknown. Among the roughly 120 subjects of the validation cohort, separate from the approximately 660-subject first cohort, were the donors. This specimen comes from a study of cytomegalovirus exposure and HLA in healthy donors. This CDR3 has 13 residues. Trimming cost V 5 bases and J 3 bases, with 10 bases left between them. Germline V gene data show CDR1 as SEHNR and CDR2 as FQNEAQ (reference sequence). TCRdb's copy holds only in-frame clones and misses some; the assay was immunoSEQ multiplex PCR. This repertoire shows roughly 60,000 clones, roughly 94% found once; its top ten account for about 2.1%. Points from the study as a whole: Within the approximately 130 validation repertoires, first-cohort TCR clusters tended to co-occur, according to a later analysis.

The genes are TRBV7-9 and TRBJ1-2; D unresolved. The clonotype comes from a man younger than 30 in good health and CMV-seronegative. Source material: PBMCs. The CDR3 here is CASSQVPDYGYTF. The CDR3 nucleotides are TGTGCCAGCAGCCAAGTTCCAGACTATGGCTACACCTTC. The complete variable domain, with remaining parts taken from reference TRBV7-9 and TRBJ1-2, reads DTGVSQNPRHKITKRGQNVTFRCDPISEHNRLYWYRQTLGQGPEFLTYFQNEAQLEKSRLLSDRFSAERPKGSFSTLEIQRTEQGDSAMYLCASSQVPDYGYTFGSGTRLTVV.